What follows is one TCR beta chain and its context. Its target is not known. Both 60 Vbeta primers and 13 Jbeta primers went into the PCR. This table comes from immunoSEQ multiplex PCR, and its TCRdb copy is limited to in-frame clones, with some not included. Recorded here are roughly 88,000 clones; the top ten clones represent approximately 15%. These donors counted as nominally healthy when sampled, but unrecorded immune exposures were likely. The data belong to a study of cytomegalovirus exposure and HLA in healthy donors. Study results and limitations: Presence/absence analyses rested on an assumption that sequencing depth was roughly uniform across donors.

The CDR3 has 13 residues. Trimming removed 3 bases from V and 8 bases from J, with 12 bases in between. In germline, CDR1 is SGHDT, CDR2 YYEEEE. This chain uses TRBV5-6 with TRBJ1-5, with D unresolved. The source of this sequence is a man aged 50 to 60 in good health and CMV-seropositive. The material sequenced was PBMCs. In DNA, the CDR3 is TGTGCCAGCAGCTCAGGCCTGGTGGAGCCCCAGCATTTT. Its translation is CASSSGLVEPQHF.